One sample yielded the 14 T cell receptor beta chains listed below, sequenced in a study of blood T cell repertoires in COVID-19. Data came from immunoSEQ multiplex PCR; TCRdb stores just in-frame clones and leaves some out. Counted here are roughly 250,000 clones, 65% to 80% occurring once; the ten biggest clones make up 3% to 4%. Sequenced material: peripheral blood. These receptors came from a woman in her forties with active or convalescent COVID-19.

The gene calls are TRBV6-1 and TRBJ2-5, with a possible D match to TRBD2 (5 bases). Trimming cost V 2 bases and J 7 bases, with 11 bases left between them. CDR1 and CDR2 (germline): MNHNS, SASEGT. The CDR3 is made up of 13 amino acids. CDR3 in DNA: TGTGCCAGCAGTGAACAGGCAGGAGGGACCCAGTACTTC. As protein: CASSEQAGGTQYF.

The chain has TRBV18 and TRBJ2-6; maybe TRBD2 (5 bases). In germline, CDR1 is KGHSH, CDR2 LQKENI. CDR3 length: 14 amino acids. With 7 bases removed from V and 0 bases from J, the gap between germline ends came to 7 bases. The CDR3 DNA is TGTGCCAGCTTTGGAGGCTCTGGGGCCAACGTCCTGACTTTC. It codes for CASFGGSGANVLTF. The full variable domain, with the rest looked up from reference TRBV18 and TRBJ2-6, is NAGVMQNPRHLVRRRGQEARLRCSPMKGHSHVYWYRQLPEEGLKFMVYLQKENIIDESGMPKERFSAEFPKEGPSILRIQQVVRGDSAAYFCASFGGSGANVLTFGAGSRLTVL.

J is TRBJ2-3 and V is TRBV5-1; TRBD1 might be the D (8 bases). The germline V gene encodes CDR1 SGHRS and CDR2 YFSETQ. Trimming took off 3 bases at V and 6 bases at J, with 17 bases between the two ends. The CDR3 is 15 amino acids. CDR3 sequence reads: CASSSTGGEQDTQYF. DNA of the CDR3: TGCGCCAGCAGCTCTACAGGGGGGGAGCAGGATACGCAGTATTTT.

The chain employs TRBV10-1 and TRBJ1-1; 10 bases fit TRBD1. Germline V CDR1 and CDR2: WNHNN, SYGVQD (reference sequence). V shed 6 bases, J shed 1 base, and the junction held 5 bases outside the gene matches. The CDR3 has 15 amino acids. For the CDR3, the DNA is TGCGCCAGCAGGGAGGGACAGGGGCCGAACACTGAAGCTTTCTTT. Amino acids: CASREGQGPNTEAFF.

This clone has just one count. The chain has TRBV29-1 and TRBJ1-2, with TRBD1 matching over 12 bases. Germline trimming cut 3 bases from V and 5 bases from J; bases unmatched to any gene: 10. CDR1 is SQVTM, CDR2 ANQGSEA, per germline. The CDR3 sequence is 16 residues long. CDR3 protein: CSVDESGQGAQYGYTF. The CDR3 nucleotides are TGCAGCGTTGATGAGTCGGGACAGGGGGCGCAGTATGGCTACACCTTC.

The chain has TRBV28 and TRBJ1-3, with TRBD1 as a possible D gene (6 bases). Trimming cost V 7 bases and J 0 bases, with 16 bases left between them. Germline V gives CDR1 MDHEN, CDR2 SYDVKM. The CDR3 length is 16 residues. CDR3 nucleotides: TGTGCCAGCACGCTACAGGGTATGGGCTCTGGAAACACCATATATTTT. Translation gives CASTLQGMGSGNTIYF.

V gene TRBV5-1 combines with J gene TRBJ1-3, with D tentatively TRBD1 (5 bases). The V and J ends lost 1 base and 4 bases respectively, with 15 bases between them. This CDR3 has 16 amino acids. Germline assignment: CDR1 SGHRS and CDR2 YFSETQ. CDR3 region: CASSLRTRDLGNTIYF. The CDR3 DNA reads as TGCGCCAGCAGCTTGCGAACCAGGGATCTCGGAAACACCATATATTTT.

This clone has a handful of counts. The chain has TRBV19 and TRBJ1-5; 7 bases map to TRBD1. The CDR3 totals 15 residues. The germline V gene has CDR1 LNHDA and CDR2 SQIVND (reference sequence). V was pared by 5 bases and J by 6 bases, with 10 bases of the junction left unmatched. CDR3: CASSGLQGTVQPQHF. The CDR3 DNA sequence: TGTGCCAGTAGTGGGTTACAGGGGACCGTTCAGCCCCAGCATTTT.

This rearrangement joins TRBV2 to TRBJ1-2; D call uncertain. The CDR3 spans 15 residues. The germline gives CDR1 SNHLY, CDR2 FYNNEI. Between the trimmed V and J ends, which lost 0 bases and 5 bases, there was a span of 13 bases. The CDR3 is CASSEAGLLTYGYTF. The CDR3, as DNA: TGTGCCAGCAGTGAAGCCGGTCTCCTCACTTATGGCTACACCTTC.

V is TRBV3-1 (or the pseudogene TRBV3-2) and J is TRBJ1-2; D might be TRBD1 (5 bases). Trimming cost V 2 bases and J 5 bases, with 18 bases left between them. Per germline, CDR1 LGHDT and CDR2 YNNKEL (reference sequence). The CDR3 spans 16 residues. In DNA form, the CDR3 reads TGTGCCAGCAGCCAAATCCTTACAGGCCGTGGATATGGCTACACCTTC. Protein: CASSQILTGRGYGYTF.

The CDR3 here is CASSYRGRGEQFF. The CDR3 region has the DNA TGTGCCAGCAGTTACCGGGGGAGGGGTGAGCAGTTCTTC. The chain uses TRBV6-5 and TRBJ2-1, with TRBD2 matching over 7 bases. Germline CDR1 reads MNHEY; CDR2 reads SVGAGI. The CDR3 spans 13 residues. With V trimmed by 2 bases and J by 9 bases, 4 bases remained unmatched.

The genes are TRBV4-2 and TRBJ1-5, with 8 bases lining up with TRBD1. CDR3 length equals 15 residues. Germline V gene sequence: CDR1 LGHNA, CDR2 YNFKEQ. V shed 4 bases and J 1 base; nucleotides not matched to a gene: 3. Written as DNA, the CDR3 is TGTGCCAGCAGCCCGGACAGGGTGAGCAATCAGCCCCAGCATTTT. It translates to CASSPDRVSNQPQHF.

This clone was counted a few times. As DNA, the CDR3 is TGTGCCAGCAGCGGGACTAGCGGGGCCTCCTACGAGCAGTACTTC. Its protein product is CASSGTSGASYEQYF. The chain is built from TRBV7-9 and TRBJ2-7; 13 positions match TRBD2. J gave up 0 bases and V 5 bases, and 1 base lay outside the gene matches. The germline V gene encodes CDR1 SEHNR and CDR2 FQNEAQ (reference sequence). The CDR3 has 15 amino acids.

V usage is TRBV6-4 and J usage is TRBJ2-3, with a possible D match to TRBD2 (6 bases). The CDR3 is made up of 15 amino acids. From germline, CDR1 is MRHNA and CDR2 SNTAGT. Trimming left V 2 bases short and J 2 bases short, with 11 bases between. This chain's CDR3 is CASSDGRGPTDTQYF. CDR3 DNA: TGTGCCAGCAGTGACGGGCGGGGACCCACAGATACGCAGTATTTT.